This T cell receptor beta chain was obtained from a study of T cells in Graves' hyperthyroidism and ophthalmopathy. J gave up 11 bases and V 4 bases, and 12 bases lay outside the gene matches. There are 17 residues in the CDR3. CDR1 and CDR2 from the germline V gene are MDHEN and SYDVKM. This clonotype appeared many times. The CDR3 regions of TCR beta were amplified from RNA transcripts. The TCR CDR3 was amplified in a first-round RT-PCR using the HTBI primer set. Via MiXCR, TCRdb re-called the multiplex PCR reads, giving one row per CDR3 protein. This sample carries nearly 250,000 distinct CDR3 sequences, about a sixth of them seen once, and the ten largest clones take more than 25%.

This TCR was sampled from a woman younger than 35 with Graves' ophthalmopathy. The genes are TRBV28 and TRBJ2-2, with TRBD2 identical over 14 bases. The specimen was blood. Here the CDR3 reads CASSSAETSGRVGELFF. The CDR3 nucleotides read TGTGCCAGCAGTTCCGCAGAGACTAGCGGGAGGGTTGGAGAGCTGTTTTTT.